The present TCR beta chain was sequenced within a study of regulatory T cells in long-lasting Graves disease. About the study: Prior antithyroid drug treatment in newly diagnosed Graves' patients lasted under 3 months. Whole-study results and caveats: TRBV28 was favored in persistent disease, as were TRBJ1-2 and TRBJ2-5.

The germline V and J ends were trimmed by 1 base and 4 bases, with 16 bases remaining between them. The CDR3 contains 16 residues. Germline loops: CDR1 SGHVS, CDR2 FQNEAQ. Arm-PCR of CDR3 regions with iRepertoire HTBI primers generated TCR beta libraries. TCRdb itself ran the multiplex PCR reads through MiXCR, one entry per CDR3 protein. The sample shows a few hundred thousand distinct CDR3 sequences, roughly 12% of them seen only once. Time point indicated: newly diagnosed GD, antithyroid drugs for less than 3 months. With RNA extracted from PBMCs as input, the TCR library was made. This clonotype was counted ten times or more. Its specificity is unknown. A further study also used this sample, focusing on T cells in Graves' hyperthyroidism and ophthalmopathy.

The origin of this receptor is a woman in her late teens or twenties with Graves disease. This sample comprised peripheral blood mononuclear cells (PBMCs), obtained at new diagnosis, from a patient treated with antithyroid drugs. The gene calls are TRBV7-8 and TRBJ1-1; unclear D gene. The CDR3: CASSLDGPPESTEAFF. CDR3 sequence (DNA): TGTGCCAGCAGCTTAGACGGGCCCCCCGAGAGCACTGAAGCTTTCTTT.